The present TCR beta chain was sequenced within a study of T-cell reconstitution after alpha-beta-depleted transplantation in children. Unique molecular identifiers were incorporated into the prepared TCRbeta library. TCRdb reanalysed the PCR reads using MiXCR and keeps one entry per CDR3 protein. The repertoire has 350,000 to 450,000 distinct CDR3 sequences, over 20% of them found once; the top ten carry less than 4.5%. In its sample, this clonotype was seen a few times. Specimen: PBMCs from the stem cell graft donor, collected from the stem cell graft. The sequence came from a human donor who donated a stem cell graft to a child with acute myeloid leukemia.

As DNA, the CDR3 is TGTGCCAGCAGCTTAGAAGGGCTAGCGGGAGACGAGCAGTTCTTC. It encodes CASSLEGLAGDEQFF. This rearrangement joins TRBV7-9 to TRBJ2-1; 10 bases agree with TRBD2. The CDR3 is 15 residues long. The J segment lost 10 bases and the V segment lost 1 base, leaving 7 bases of the junction unmatched. Germline CDR1 and CDR2: SEHNR and FQNEAQ (reference sequence).